This TCR beta chain was sequenced in a study of regulatory T cells in long-lasting Graves disease. CDR3 size: 14 residues. V was pared by 6 bases and J by 1 base, with 7 bases between. Germline V lookup: CDR1 MNHNS, CDR2 SASEGT. CDR3 regions were amplified by Arm-PCR using iRepertoire HTBI primers to build TCR beta libraries. Under the authors' procedure: Identification yielded some 65 TRBV and under 15 TRBJ segments across samples. TCRdb reprocessed the multiplex PCR reads with MiXCR, giving one entry per CDR3 protein. The V and J calls come from TCRdb's annotation, not from the publication. The table lists 600,000 to 800,000 distinct CDR3 sequences, around 30% of them singletons. Time point here: persistent/refractory GD, antithyroid drugs over 5 years with positive TRAb. RNA isolated from PBMCs was used to make the TCR library. The patient group derived from an endocrinology department in Xi'an, China.

The V call is TRBV6-1, the J call TRBJ2-6; D not certain. The TCR was taken from a female donor with Graves disease. The sequenced sample was peripheral blood mononuclear cells (PBMCs), obtained when the disease was refractory, from a patient treated with antithyroid drugs. CDR3 residues: CASRPESGANVLTF. CDR3 bases: TGTGCCAGCAGACCTGAGTCTGGGGCCAACGTCCTGACTTTC.